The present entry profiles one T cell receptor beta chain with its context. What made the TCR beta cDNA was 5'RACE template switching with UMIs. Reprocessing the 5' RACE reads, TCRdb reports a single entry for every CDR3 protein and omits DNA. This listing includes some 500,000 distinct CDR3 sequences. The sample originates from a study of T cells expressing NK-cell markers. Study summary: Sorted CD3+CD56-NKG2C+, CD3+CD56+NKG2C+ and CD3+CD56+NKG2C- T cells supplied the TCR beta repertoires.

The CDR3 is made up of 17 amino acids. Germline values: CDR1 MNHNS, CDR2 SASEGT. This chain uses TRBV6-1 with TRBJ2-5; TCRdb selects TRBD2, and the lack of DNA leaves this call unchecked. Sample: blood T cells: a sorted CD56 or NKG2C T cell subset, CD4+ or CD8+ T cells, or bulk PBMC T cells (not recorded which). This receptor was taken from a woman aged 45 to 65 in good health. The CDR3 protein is CASSAPGASGSRETQYF.